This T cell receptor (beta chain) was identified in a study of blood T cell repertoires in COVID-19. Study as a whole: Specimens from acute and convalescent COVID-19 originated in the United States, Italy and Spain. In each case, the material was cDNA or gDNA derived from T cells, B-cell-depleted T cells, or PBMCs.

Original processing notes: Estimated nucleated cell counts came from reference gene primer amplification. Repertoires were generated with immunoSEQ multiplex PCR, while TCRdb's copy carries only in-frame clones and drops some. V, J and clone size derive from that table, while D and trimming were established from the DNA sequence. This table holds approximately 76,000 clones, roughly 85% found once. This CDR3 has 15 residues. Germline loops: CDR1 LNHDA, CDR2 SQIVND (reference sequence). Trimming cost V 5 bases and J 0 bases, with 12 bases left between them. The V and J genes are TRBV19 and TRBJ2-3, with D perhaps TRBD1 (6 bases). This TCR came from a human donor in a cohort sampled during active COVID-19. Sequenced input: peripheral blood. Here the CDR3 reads CASSPQGYSTDTQYF. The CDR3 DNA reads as TGTGCCAGTAGTCCACAGGGATATAGCACAGATACGCAGTATTTT.